This T cell receptor (beta chain) was documented in a study of blood T cell repertoires in COVID-19. Using immunoSEQ multiplex PCR, the repertoire was profiled, and TCRdb retains in-frame clones only, with some absent. The sample has about 210,000 clones; 82% are singletons. V was trimmed by 4 bases and J by 4 bases, leaving 19 bases between them. CDR1 is SGDLS, CDR2 YYNGEE, per germline. CDR3 length: 16 amino acids. This clone showed up just once. Sequenced sample: peripheral blood. The gene calls are TRBV9 and TRBJ2-3, with D maybe TRBD2 (6 bases). This TCR was recovered from a woman aged 40 to 49 with acute or convalescent COVID-19. The CDR3 reads CASSIRDSGRPDTQYF. CDR3 DNA: TGTGCCAGCAGCATTCGGGACTCCGGGCGACCAGATACGCAGTATTTT.